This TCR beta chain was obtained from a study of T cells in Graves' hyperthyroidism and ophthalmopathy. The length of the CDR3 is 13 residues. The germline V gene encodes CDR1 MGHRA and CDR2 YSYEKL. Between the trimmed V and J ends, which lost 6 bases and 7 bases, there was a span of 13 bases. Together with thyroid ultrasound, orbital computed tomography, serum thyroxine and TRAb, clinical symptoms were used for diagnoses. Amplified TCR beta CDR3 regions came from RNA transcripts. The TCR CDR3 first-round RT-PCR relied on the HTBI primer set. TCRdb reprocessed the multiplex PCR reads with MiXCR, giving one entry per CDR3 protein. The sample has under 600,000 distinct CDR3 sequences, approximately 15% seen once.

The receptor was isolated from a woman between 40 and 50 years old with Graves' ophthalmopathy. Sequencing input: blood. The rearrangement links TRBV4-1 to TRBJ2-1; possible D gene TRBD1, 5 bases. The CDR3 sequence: CASRPTAKNEQFF. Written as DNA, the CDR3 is TGCGCCAGCAGACCGACAGCCAAAAATGAGCAGTTCTTC.